This paragraph covers one TCR beta chain sequence. The data were produced by immunoSEQ multiplex PCR, yet TCRdb's version contains in-frame clones alone and is incomplete. The sample includes over 110,000 clones, about nine tenths of them seen just once. The record originates from a study of control samples from healthy donors and cancer patients. Germline V lookup: CDR1 SGHNT, CDR2 YYREEE (reference sequence). The CDR3 loop spans 13 amino acids. V shed 5 bases and J 3 bases; nucleotides not matched to a gene: 2. The chain has TRBV5-4 and TRBJ2-5; 9 nucleotides agree with TRBD1. The clonotype originates from a young woman in good health. Material: blood. CDR3 protein: CASSWDREETQYF. CDR3 coding DNA: TGTGCCAGCAGTTGGGACAGGGAAGAGACCCAGTACTTC.